Shown below are 7 T cell receptor beta chains from a single sample sequenced in a study of Ad26.COV2.S vaccination and SARS-CoV-2 variants. Stated treatment: roughly 18 received Ad26.COV2.S at low or high dose, single or two shots; several received placebo; per-sample allocation not given. The investigators took samples on day 63 after the first vaccine or placebo injection. Here immunoSEQ multiplex PCR was the method, and the copy in TCRdb shows in-frame clones only, minus some. Altogether hundreds of thousands of clones are present, less than 90% being singletons, with the ten largest covering approximately 11%. Sequences were derived from peripheral blood, sampled in a trial of Ad26.COV2.S vaccine versus placebo. These receptor sequences come from a person between 18 and 65 years old who received the Ad26.COV2.S COVID-19 vaccine or a placebo.

A few counts support this clone. The chain combines TRBV5-1 with TRBJ1-3; D is ambiguous. Germline V gives CDR1 SGHRS, CDR2 YFSETQ. CDR3 size: 14 residues. The V and J ends lost 2 bases and 3 bases respectively, with 9 bases between them. Here the CDR3 reads CASSFLGFGNTIYF. Here the CDR3 DNA reads TGCGCCAGCAGCTTTCTCGGGTTTGGAAACACCATATATTTT. The whole variable domain, remainder taken from reference TRBV5-1 and TRBJ1-3, is KAGVTQTPRYLIKTRGQQVTLSCSPISGHRSVSWYQQTPGQGLQFLFEYFSETQRNKGNFPGRFSGRQFSNSRSEMNVSTLELGDSALYLCASSFLGFGNTIYFGEGSWLTVV.

V gene TRBV18 combines with J gene TRBJ2-1; 7 nucleotides match TRBD1. There are 14 residues in the CDR3. Germline V lookup: CDR1 KGHSH, CDR2 LQKENI. The trim removed 4 bases at V and 5 bases at J, leaving 5 bases unmatched. CDR3 sequence reads: CASSRTGTDNEQFF. CDR3 DNA sequence: TGTGCCAGCTCACGAACCGGGACAGACAATGAGCAGTTCTTC.

This chain joins TRBV5-1 and TRBJ1-4, with TRBD1 as a possible D gene (5 bases). In germline, CDR1 is SGHRS, CDR2 YFSETQ. V was trimmed by 4 bases and J by 8 bases, leaving 15 bases between them. CDR3 length: 14 amino acids. This CDR3 is CASSLRVEGEKLFF. The CDR3, as DNA: TGCGCCAGCAGCCTCAGGGTGGAGGGGGAAAAACTGTTTTTT.

The chain employs TRBV21-1 and TRBJ2-1; the table's D call, TRBD1, was not checked against the DNA. TRBV21-1 is shown as a pseudogene. The CDR3 loop spans 16 amino acids. DNA for the CDR3: TGTGCCAGCAGCCCTGCCTTTGGACAGTTGTCTAATGAGCAGTTCTTC. It is translated as CASSPAFGQLSNEQFF.

The genes are TRBV3-1 (or the pseudogene TRBV3-2) and TRBJ2-3; tentatively, D is TRBD2 (5 bases). The CDR3 is made up of 15 amino acids. Germline assignment: CDR1 LGHDT and CDR2 YNNKEL (reference sequence). V lost 5 bases and J lost 4, with 16 bases in between. The CDR3 region has the DNA TGTGCCAGCAGCTCCCCTAGCCAGTTTGCAGATACGCAGTATTTT. As protein: CASSSPSQFADTQYF.

This chain uses TRBV5-6 with TRBJ1-6, with a tentative D call TRBD1 (6 bases). Germline CDR1 and CDR2: SGHDT and YYEEEE. Trimming removed 2 bases from V and 8 bases from J, with 11 bases in between. The CDR3 has 14 residues. The CDR3 nucleotides are TGTGCCAGCAGCTTTTGGGGGCACGATTCACCCCTCCACTTT. This translates into CASSFWGHDSPLHF.

V usage is TRBV7-2 and J usage is TRBJ1-1; the D gene is possibly TRBD1 (5 bases). Germline CDR1 and CDR2: SGHTA and FQGNSA. CDR3 length: 15 amino acids. V was cut by 3 bases and J by 3 bases, with 14 bases left in between. CDR3 in DNA: TGTGCCAGCAGCTTCTCCCCAGCGGGGGACACTGAAGCTTTCTTT. The encoded protein is CASSFSPAGDTEAFF.